The 16 T cell receptor beta chains in this list originate from one sample, sequenced in a study of cytomegalovirus exposure and HLA in healthy donors. The primer mix had 60 Vbeta and 13 Jbeta primers. Data came from immunoSEQ multiplex PCR; TCRdb stores just in-frame clones and leaves some out. Of 150,000 to 200,000 clones in the sample, over 60% were seen once. Material for sequencing was PBMCs. The receptors come from a man aged 35 to 55 in good health and CMV-seropositive.

This chain links TRBV11-3 with TRBJ2-7, with TRBD2 as a possible D gene (7 bases). The V gene's germline CDR1 is SGHNT and CDR2 YENEEA. V dropped 3 bases and J dropped 2 bases, with 11 bases sitting between them. The CDR3 runs to 14 residues. Here the CDR3 reads CASSLGGDTYEQYF. In DNA form, the CDR3 reads TGTGCCAGCAGCTTGGGGGGGGACACCTACGAGCAGTACTTC.

The sample holds a few counts of this clone. The chain recombines TRBV27 with TRBJ2-7; 8 bases fit TRBD2. The V and J ends lost 1 base and 4 bases, in that order; junction bases with no gene match: 6. The CDR3 loop spans 15 amino acids. From germline, CDR1 is MNHEY and CDR2 SMNVEV (reference sequence). The CDR3 loop reads CASSLYGVAGYEQYF. CDR3 in DNA: TGTGCCAGCAGTTTATACGGTGTAGCGGGATACGAGCAGTACTTC.

J is TRBJ1-5 and V is TRBV5-5; D is unclear. V was pared by 0 bases and J by 5 bases, with 6 bases between. Germline CDR1 and CDR2: SGHKS and YYEKEE (reference sequence). CDR3 size: 13 residues. The CDR3, as DNA: TGTGCCAGCAGCTTGGTGGGAGATCAGCCCCAGCATTTT. It is translated as CASSLVGDQPQHF.

This clone was seen just once. V usage is TRBV19 and J usage is TRBJ2-2, with D hard to call. The V end lost 1 base, the J end lost 5 bases, and 2 bases lay between the germline ends. Germline values: CDR1 LNHDA, CDR2 SQIVND (reference sequence). The CDR3 is made up of 12 amino acids. CDR3 DNA: TGTGCCAGTAGTATAGCGACCGGGGAGCTGTTTTTT. It yields the protein CASSIATGELFF.

The genes are TRBV9 and TRBJ2-5; D uncertain. Trimming pared 0 bases from V and 2 bases from J, leaving 11 bases between. This CDR3 region has 15 residues. Germline CDR1 and CDR2: SGDLS and YYNGEE. In nucleotides, the CDR3 is TGTGCCAGCAGCGTAGCTATAACTGTACAAGAGACCCAGTACTTC. Translating gives CASSVAITVQETQYF.

The CDR3 loop reads CASSLFLAGADTQYF. The CDR3 coding sequence is TGTGCCAGCAGTTTATTTCTGGCGGGAGCAGATACGCAGTATTTT. The genes are TRBV28 and TRBJ2-3; 7 bases line up with TRBD2. With 1 base clipped from V and 4 bases from J, the junction kept 5 bases outside the gene matches. From germline, CDR1 is MDHEN and CDR2 SYDVKM. This CDR3 has 15 amino acids.

On this clone: A junction end diverges from the germline sequence, so it may reflect a read error. The same CDR3 can be traced to other DNA sequences in this sample. The J gene is TRBJ1-2, the V gene TRBV5-8; 7 nucleotides match TRBD1. The CDR3 length is 13 residues. CDR1 is SGHTS and CDR2 is YDEGEE in the germline V gene. The CDR3 nucleotides are TGCGCCAGCAGGTACAGGGGCAACTATGGCTACACCTTC. The encoded protein is CASRYRGNYGYTF.

The count of this clone is one. CDR3: CSAPKYNEQFF. For the CDR3, the DNA is TGCAGTGCTCCTAAATACAATGAGCAGTTCTTC. The gene calls are TRBV20-1 and TRBJ2-1; the D is unclear. Germline V gene data show CDR1 as DFQATT and CDR2 as SNEGSKA (reference sequence). V was clipped by 5 bases and J by 4 bases, with 6 bases between them. The CDR3 is made up of 11 amino acids.

The genes are TRBV4-1 and TRBJ2-3; TRBD2 is a possible D gene (5 bases). This CDR3 region has 16 residues. Trimming took 3 bases from V and 0 from J, leaving 13 bases between them. Per the germline V gene, CDR1 is MGHRA and CDR2 is YSYEKL. The CDR3 loop is CASSQPNGESTDTQYF. Written as DNA, the CDR3 is TGCGCCAGCAGCCAGCCTAACGGGGAGAGCACAGATACGCAGTATTTT.

This chain connects TRBV5-1 to TRBJ2-1, with 10 bases fitting TRBD1. The junction had 4 bases not matched to a gene; V was cut back by 4 bases and J by 9 bases. The germline gives CDR1 SGHRS, CDR2 YFSETQ. The CDR3 has 13 residues. The CDR3 loop reads CASSLGTGVEQFF. The CDR3 DNA reads TGCGCCAGCAGCCTGGGGACAGGGGTTGAGCAGTTCTTC.

As concerns this clone: Within the sample, other DNA sequences also encode this same CDR3. J is TRBJ2-5 and V is TRBV2; 10 bases align to TRBD2. The J segment lost 2 bases and the V segment lost 6 bases, leaving 6 bases of the junction unmatched. CDR1 and CDR2 (germline): SNHLY, FYNNEI. The CDR3 is 15 amino acids. The CDR3 sequence is CASSVLAGYQETQYF. The CDR3 DNA is TGTGCCAGCAGCGTACTAGCGGGATATCAAGAGACCCAGTACTTC.

The chain uses TRBV7-8 and TRBJ1-2, with no clear D. Looked up from germline, CDR1 is SGHVS and CDR2 is FQNEAQ. The V and J ends lost 2 bases and 6 bases respectively, with 13 bases between them. The CDR3 loop spans 14 amino acids. DNA of the CDR3: TGTGCCAGCAGCTTAAATCTAGCCGGTAATGGCTACACCTTC. It specifies CASSLNLAGNGYTF.

The V and J genes are TRBV5-6 and TRBJ2-5; 7 nucleotides match TRBD2. Germline CDR1 and CDR2: SGHDT and YYEEEE. This CDR3 has 12 residues. V lost 5 bases, J lost 5 bases, and 3 bases stayed unmatched. The CDR3 sequence: CASRGGSETQYF. The CDR3 nucleotides are TGTGCCAGCAGGGGGGGGTCCGAGACCCAGTACTTC.

The CDR3 nucleotides are TGTGCCAGTAGTAAGCTGTCGGGGAACACCGGGGAGCTGTTTTTT. Translating it yields CASSKLSGNTGELFF. The gene calls are TRBV19 and TRBJ2-2, with unresolved D. The CDR3 totals 15 residues. Trimming removed 4 bases at V and 1 base at J, with 10 bases between. Germline V gene data show CDR1 as LNHDA and CDR2 as SQIVND (reference sequence).

This chain's CDR3 is CASSVRQDTDTQYF. The CDR3 nucleotides are TGTGCCAGCAGCGTAAGACAGGACACAGATACGCAGTATTTT. This chain links TRBV9 with TRBJ2-3; tentative D call: TRBD1 (6 bases). Looked up from germline, CDR1 is SGDLS and CDR2 is YYNGEE. This CDR3 has 14 residues. V was cut by 1 base and J by 2 bases, with 8 bases left in between.

This chain links TRBV6-1 with TRBJ2-3; D possibly corresponds to TRBD2 (5 bases). Germline assignment: CDR1 MNHNS and CDR2 SASEGT. This CDR3 is 22 amino acids long. V lost 1 base, J lost 0 bases, and 29 bases lay in between. CDR3 protein: CASSEEDGLWRARASSTDTQYF. For the CDR3, the DNA is TGTGCCAGCAGTGAAGAAGACGGTCTGTGGCGGGCGCGGGCGTCTAGCACAGATACGCAGTATTTT.